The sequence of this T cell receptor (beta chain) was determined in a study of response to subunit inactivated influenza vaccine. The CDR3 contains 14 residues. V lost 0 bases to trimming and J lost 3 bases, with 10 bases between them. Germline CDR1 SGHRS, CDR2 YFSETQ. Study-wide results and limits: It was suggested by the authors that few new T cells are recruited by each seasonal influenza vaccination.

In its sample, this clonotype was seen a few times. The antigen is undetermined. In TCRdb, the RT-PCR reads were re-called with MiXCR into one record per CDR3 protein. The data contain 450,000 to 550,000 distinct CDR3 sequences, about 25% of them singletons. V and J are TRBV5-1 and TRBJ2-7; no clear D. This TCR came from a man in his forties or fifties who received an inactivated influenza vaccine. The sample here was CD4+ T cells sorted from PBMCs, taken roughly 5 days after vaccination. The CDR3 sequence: CASSLETNNYEQYF. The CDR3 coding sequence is TGCGCCAGCAGCTTGGAGACAAATAACTACGAGCAGTACTTC. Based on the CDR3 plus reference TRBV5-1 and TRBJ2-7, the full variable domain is KAGVTQTPRYLIKTRGQQVTLSCSPISGHRSVSWYQQTPGQGLQFLFEYFSETQRNKGNFPGRFSGRQFSNSRSEMNVSTLELGDSALYLCASSLETNNYEQYFGPGTRLTVT.